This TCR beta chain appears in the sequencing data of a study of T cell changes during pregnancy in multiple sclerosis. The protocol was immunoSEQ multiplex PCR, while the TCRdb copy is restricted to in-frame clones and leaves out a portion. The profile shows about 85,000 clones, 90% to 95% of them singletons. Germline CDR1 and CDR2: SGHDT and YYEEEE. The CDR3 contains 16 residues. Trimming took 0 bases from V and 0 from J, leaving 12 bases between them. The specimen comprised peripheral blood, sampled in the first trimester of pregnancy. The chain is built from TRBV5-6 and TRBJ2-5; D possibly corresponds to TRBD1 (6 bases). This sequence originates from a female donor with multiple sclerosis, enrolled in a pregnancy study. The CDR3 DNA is TGTGCCAGCAGCTTGGCCGGGCAGGGGTACCAAGAGACCCAGTACTTC. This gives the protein CASSLAGQGYQETQYF.